This T cell receptor beta chain is drawn from a study of blood T cell repertoires in COVID-19. Germline trimming cut 2 bases from V and 3 bases from J; bases unmatched to any gene: 8. The CDR3 is 18 residues long. In germline, CDR1 is SGHTA, CDR2 FQGTGA. Generated by immunoSEQ multiplex PCR, the TCRdb table keeps only in-frame clones and is missing some. The sample contains roughly 500,000 clones, approximately 85% of which appear only once. This clonotype was obtained from a human donor in a cohort sampled during active COVID-19. The chain links TRBV7-3 to TRBJ2-6; TRBD1 agrees at 9 bases. Sequenced: peripheral blood. The CDR3 region has the DNA TGTGCCAGCAGCTTATTTCCACAGGGGGCGCATGGGGCCAACGTCCTGACTTTC. Its protein is CASSLFPQGAHGANVLTF.